This TCR beta chain comes out of a study of cytomegalovirus exposure and HLA in healthy donors. Germline lookup yields CDR1 MGHRA and CDR2 YSYEKL. The CDR3 runs 14 residues. Trimming removed 6 bases from V and 0 bases from J, with 9 bases in between. Use of 60 Vbeta and 13 Jbeta primers characterized the PCR. Data came from immunoSEQ multiplex PCR; TCRdb stores just in-frame clones and leaves some out. The ten top clones account for less than 6%, within a sample of 70,000 or so clones. Study outcomes and limitations: Specificity of three CMV-associated chains for CMV antigens was verified in vitro. Accurate prediction of most subjects' HLA-A and HLA-B alleles from TCR beta sequences was reported. Analysis performed later found 16,951 TCR beta sequences associated with HLA alleles at 0.05 false discovery rate. As a later analysis revealed, the rate of TCR association differed by HLA locus, with DRB1 most and HLA-C fewest.

Remarks on this clone: What it binds is not known.

The TCR originated in a man aged 40-55 years in good health and CMV-seronegative. The sample was PBMCs. The chain uses TRBV4-1 and TRBJ1-5; unclear D gene. The chain's CDR3 is CASRGDHSNQPQHF. CDR3 coding DNA: TGCGCCAGCAGGGGCGACCATAGCAATCAGCCCCAGCATTTT.